Here is one T cell receptor (beta chain) with its context. Germline CDR1 reads ENHRY; CDR2 reads SYGVKD. The CDR3 has 16 amino acids. Trimming took off 1 base at V and 1 base at J, with 11 bases between the two ends. The sample is drawn from a study of blood T cells in healthy people across ages. A second PCR, run for about 6 to 11 cycles, used a sample-barcoded 5' primer plus a J-beta primer mix. One entry per CDR3 protein, called by TCRdb with MiXCR from the 5' RACE reads. The sample records roughly 1,800,000 distinct CDR3 sequences, roughly 49% being singletons. This sequence joins TRBV10-3 and TRBJ2-1; D gene uncertain. This clonotype was obtained from a woman in her forties in good health. Material: blood. The CDR3 sequence is CAISEYRPKSYNEQFF. The CDR3, as DNA: TGTGCCATCAGTGAGTACCGACCGAAATCCTACAATGAGCAGTTCTTC.